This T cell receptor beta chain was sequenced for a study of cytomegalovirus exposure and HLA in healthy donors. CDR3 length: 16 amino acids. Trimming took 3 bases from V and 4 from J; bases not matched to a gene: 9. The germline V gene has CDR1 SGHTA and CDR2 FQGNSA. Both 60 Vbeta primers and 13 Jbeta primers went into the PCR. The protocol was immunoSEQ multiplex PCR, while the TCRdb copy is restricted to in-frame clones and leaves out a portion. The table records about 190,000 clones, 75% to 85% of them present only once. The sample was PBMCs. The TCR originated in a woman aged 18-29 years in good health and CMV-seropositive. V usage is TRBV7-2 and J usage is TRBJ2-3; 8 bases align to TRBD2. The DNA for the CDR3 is TGTGCCAGCAGCTTTCGCGGCGGGGGGCTTCCAGATACGCAGTATTTT. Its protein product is CASSFRGGGLPDTQYF.